This T cell receptor (beta chain) is drawn from a study of technical replicates of blood from several donors. Only in-frame clones appear in the TCRdb table, and some are missing; sequencing was by immunoSEQ multiplex PCR. The table shows approximately 97,000 clones, with 90% to 95% occurring only once. The sample taken for sequencing was T cells isolated from PBMCs. The receptor's source is a human donor in good health.

The DNA for the CDR3 is TGTGCCAGCAGCCTACTAGCGGAGCAGTTCTTC. It encodes CASSLLAEQFF. The chain links TRBV7-9 to TRBJ2-1; TRBD2 agrees at 7 bases. The CDR3 spans 11 residues. Germline assignment: CDR1 SEHNR and CDR2 FQNEAQ (reference sequence). V shed 5 bases, J shed 10 bases, and the junction held 2 bases outside the gene matches.